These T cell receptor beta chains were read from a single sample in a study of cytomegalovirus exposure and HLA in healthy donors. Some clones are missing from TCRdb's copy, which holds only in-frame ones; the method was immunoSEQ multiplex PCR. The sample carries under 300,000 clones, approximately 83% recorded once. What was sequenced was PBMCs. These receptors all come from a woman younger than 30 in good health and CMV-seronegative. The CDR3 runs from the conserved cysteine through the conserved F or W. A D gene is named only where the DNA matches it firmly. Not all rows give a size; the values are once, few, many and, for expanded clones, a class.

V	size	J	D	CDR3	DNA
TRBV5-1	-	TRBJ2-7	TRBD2	CASSLVLAGGGEQYF	TGCGCCAGCAGCTTGGTGTTAGCGGGGGGAGGCGAGCAGTACTTC
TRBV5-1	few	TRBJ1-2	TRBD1	CASSLTGGNYGYTF	TGCGCCAGCAGCCTGACAGGGGGGAACTATGGCTACACCTTC
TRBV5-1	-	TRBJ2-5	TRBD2	CASSQGLAGGLETQYF	TGCGCCAGCAGCCAGGGACTAGCGGGAGGATTAGAGACCCAGTACTTC
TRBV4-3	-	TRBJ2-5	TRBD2	CASSHQRGAGETQYF	TGCGCCAGCAGCCACCAGCGGGGGGCAGGGGAGACCCAGTACTTC
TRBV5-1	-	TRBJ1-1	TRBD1	CASSLGGTVPTEAFF	TGCGCCAGCAGCTTGGGTGGGACAGTCCCAACTGAAGCTTTCTTT
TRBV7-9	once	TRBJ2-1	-	CASSSPGGSYNEQFF	TGTGCCAGCAGCTCTCCCGGGGGATCCTACAATGAGCAGTTCTTC
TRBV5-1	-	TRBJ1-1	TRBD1	CASSFSGGTEAFF	TGCGCCAGCAGCTTCTCAGGGGGAACTGAAGCTTTCTTT
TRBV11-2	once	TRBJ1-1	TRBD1	CASSGGQVRAFF	TGTGCCAGCAGCGGGGGACAGGTTCGAGCTTTCTTT
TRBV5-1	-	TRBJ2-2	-	CASSLVWGPNTGELFF	TGCGCCAGCAGCTTGGTCTGGGGGCCGAACACCGGGGAGCTGTTTTTT
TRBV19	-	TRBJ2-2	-	CASSTTGGSRESTGELFF	TGTGCCAGTAGTACTACTGGGGGGTCACGGGAGAGCACCGGGGAGCTGTTTTTT
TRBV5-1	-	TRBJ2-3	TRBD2	CASSLASGSTDTQYF	TGCGCCAGCAGCTTGGCTAGCGGGAGTACAGATACGCAGTATTTT
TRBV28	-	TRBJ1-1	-	CASSLPPLRAEAFF	TGTGCCAGCAGTTTACCCCCATTGAGGGCTGAAGCTTTCTTT
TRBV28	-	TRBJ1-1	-	CASSSTGFVAEAFF	TGTGCCAGCAGCTCCACAGGGTTCGTGGCTGAAGCTTTCTTT